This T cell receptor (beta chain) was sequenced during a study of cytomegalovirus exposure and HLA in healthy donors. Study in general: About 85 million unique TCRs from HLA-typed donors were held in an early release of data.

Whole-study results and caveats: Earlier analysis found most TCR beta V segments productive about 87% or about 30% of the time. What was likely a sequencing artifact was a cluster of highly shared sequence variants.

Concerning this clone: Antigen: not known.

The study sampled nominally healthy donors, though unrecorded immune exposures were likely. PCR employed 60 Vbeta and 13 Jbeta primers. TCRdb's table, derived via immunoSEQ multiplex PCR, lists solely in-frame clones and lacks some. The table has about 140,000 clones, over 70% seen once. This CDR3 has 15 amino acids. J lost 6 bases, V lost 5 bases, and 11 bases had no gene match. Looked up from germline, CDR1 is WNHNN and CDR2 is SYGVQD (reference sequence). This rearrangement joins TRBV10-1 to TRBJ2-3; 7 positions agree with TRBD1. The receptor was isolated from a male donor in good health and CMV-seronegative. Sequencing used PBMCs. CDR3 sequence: CASSSGTVGLDTQYF. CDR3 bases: TGCGCCAGCAGTAGTGGGACAGTTGGGCTGGATACGCAGTATTTT.